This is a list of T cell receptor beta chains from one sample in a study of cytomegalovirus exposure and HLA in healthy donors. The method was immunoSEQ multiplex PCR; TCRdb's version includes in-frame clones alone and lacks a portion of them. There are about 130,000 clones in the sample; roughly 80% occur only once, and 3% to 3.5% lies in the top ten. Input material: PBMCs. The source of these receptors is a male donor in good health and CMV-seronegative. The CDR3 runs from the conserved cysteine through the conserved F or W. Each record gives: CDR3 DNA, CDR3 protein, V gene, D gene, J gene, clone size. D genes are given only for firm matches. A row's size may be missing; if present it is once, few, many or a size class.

cdr3_nt: TGTGCCACCAGCAGAAAATACAGGGGTCCAACTACCTTC; cdr3_aa: CATSRKYRGPTTF; v_call: TRBV15; d_call: TRBD1; j_call: TRBJ1-2; clone_size: -
cdr3_nt: TGTGCCAGCAGCCCAGCCCTTTCGGGACAGAAGTACTTC; cdr3_aa: CASSPALSGQKYF; v_call: TRBV5-8; d_call: TRBD1; j_call: TRBJ2-5; clone_size: -
cdr3_nt: TGCGCCAGCAGCTTGACCCTAGCGGGGAGCTCCTACGAGCAGTACTTC; cdr3_aa: CASSLTLAGSSYEQYF; v_call: TRBV5-1; d_call: TRBD2; j_call: TRBJ2-7; clone_size: -
cdr3_nt: TGTGCCAGCAGTTTCGGAGGAACCCTCTCCTACGAGCAGTACTTC; cdr3_aa: CASSFGGTLSYEQYF; v_call: TRBV5-6; d_call: -; j_call: TRBJ2-7; clone_size: -
cdr3_nt: TGTGCCAGCAGCTCCGGTGGACAGGGGGCCTTGAATTCACCCCTCCACTTT; cdr3_aa: CASSSGGQGALNSPLHF; v_call: TRBV7-8; d_call: TRBD1; j_call: TRBJ1-6; clone_size: few
cdr3_nt: TGCAGCGCCCGGACAGGGATGGAAGATACGCAGTATTTT; cdr3_aa: CSARTGMEDTQYF; v_call: TRBV29-1; d_call: TRBD1; j_call: TRBJ2-3; clone_size: -
cdr3_nt: TGCGCCAGCAGTCGTCTTCCAGGGGGCAGGGATGAGCAGTTCTTC; cdr3_aa: CASSRLPGGRDEQFF; v_call: TRBV4-1; d_call: TRBD1; j_call: TRBJ2-1; clone_size: -
cdr3_nt: TGCGCCAGCAGCTTTTTTCGCTTGGCGGGACAGCAGCCTTCTGGGGCCAACGGCCTGACTTTC; cdr3_aa: CASSFFRLAGQQPSGANGLTF; v_call: TRBV5-1; d_call: -; j_call: TRBJ2-6; clone_size: -
cdr3_nt: TGTGCCAGCAGCGTATACAGTCAAAGCGGGGAGCTGTTTTTT; cdr3_aa: CASSVYSQSGELFF; v_call: TRBV9; d_call: -; j_call: TRBJ2-2; clone_size: -
cdr3_nt: TGTGCCTGGAGTGTCATCAGGGGGGCGAACACTGAAGCTTTCTTT; cdr3_aa: CAWSVIRGANTEAFF; v_call: TRBV30; d_call: TRBD1; j_call: TRBJ1-1; clone_size: -
cdr3_nt: TGTGCCAGCTCACCAGGGGCGAGCTCCTACGAGCAGTACTTC; cdr3_aa: CASSPGASSYEQYF; v_call: TRBV18; d_call: -; j_call: TRBJ2-7; clone_size: -
cdr3_nt: TGTGCCTATTCTTCAGGGGTCGGAGGCTACACCTTC; cdr3_aa: CAYSSGVGGYTF; v_call: TRBV30; d_call: -; j_call: TRBJ1-2; clone_size: -
cdr3_nt: TGTGCCAGCAGCCTCACCCTTGGACAAGAAAATGGCTACACCTTC; cdr3_aa: CASSLTLGQENGYTF; v_call: TRBV7-2; d_call: -; j_call: TRBJ1-2; clone_size: -
cdr3_nt: TGTGCCAGCAGCCCCCGGACTAGCGGGTCCAACAATGAGCAGTTCTTC; cdr3_aa: CASSPRTSGSNNEQFF; v_call: TRBV7-2; d_call: TRBD2; j_call: TRBJ2-1; clone_size: once
cdr3_nt: TGTGCCATCAGGGGACTTAGCCGGAGCACTGAAGCTTTCTTT; cdr3_aa: CAIRGLSRSTEAFF; v_call: TRBV10-3; d_call: -; j_call: TRBJ1-1; clone_size: -
cdr3_nt: TGTGCCAGCAGCTTAAACGGGGGGATAGGTGATACGCAGTATTTT; cdr3_aa: CASSLNGGIGDTQYF; v_call: TRBV13; d_call: TRBD2; j_call: TRBJ2-3; clone_size: -
cdr3_nt: TGTGCCAGTAGTATAGACCAGGGGTCCGTCGACACTGAAGCTTTCTTT; cdr3_aa: CASSIDQGSVDTEAFF; v_call: TRBV19; d_call: -; j_call: TRBJ1-1; clone_size: -
cdr3_nt: TGTGCCAGCAGTTTCGCCAGTCAAGAGACCCAGTACTTC; cdr3_aa: CASSFASQETQYF; v_call: TRBV25-1; d_call: -; j_call: TRBJ2-5; clone_size: -
cdr3_nt: TGTGCCAGCTCACCAGGGACAGGGGCGTCCTACGAGCAGTACTTC; cdr3_aa: CASSPGTGASYEQYF; v_call: TRBV18; d_call: TRBD1; j_call: TRBJ2-7; clone_size: -
cdr3_nt: TGTGCCAGTAGTGGGCAGGGGGCGCGCGGCTATGGCTACACCTTC; cdr3_aa: CASSGQGARGYGYTF; v_call: TRBV19; d_call: TRBD1; j_call: TRBJ1-2; clone_size: -
cdr3_nt: TGTGCCAGCAGATTTACTAGCGGCGCTTCCTTC; cdr3_aa: CASRFTSGASF; v_call: TRBV2; d_call: TRBD2; j_call: TRBJ2-7; clone_size: -
cdr3_nt: TGTTCCAGCAGCTTACGGGACAGGCCGCCCTACGAGCAGTACTTC; cdr3_aa: CSSSLRDRPPYEQYF; v_call: TRBV7-9; d_call: TRBD1; j_call: TRBJ2-7; clone_size: -
cdr3_nt: TGTGCCTGGAATCCGGGACAGAGCACAGATACGCAGTATTTT; cdr3_aa: CAWNPGQSTDTQYF; v_call: TRBV30; d_call: TRBD1; j_call: TRBJ2-3; clone_size: -
cdr3_nt: TGTGCCAGCAGCAAACAGGGTGCTGGGGCCAACGGCCTGACTTTC; cdr3_aa: CASSKQGAGANGLTF; v_call: TRBV6-6; d_call: -; j_call: TRBJ2-6; clone_size: -
cdr3_nt: TGTGCCAGCAGCTCCTCCTTTTACGAGCAGTACTTC; cdr3_aa: CASSSSFYEQYF; v_call: TRBV11-2; d_call: -; j_call: TRBJ2-7; clone_size: -
cdr3_nt: TGTGCCACCAGCAAACCATCGGACAGATCTCCCTACGAGCAGTACTTC; cdr3_aa: CATSKPSDRSPYEQYF; v_call: TRBV15; d_call: -; j_call: TRBJ2-7; clone_size: -
cdr3_nt: TGTGCCAGCAGCGTAAGGTCTGGGGGGACGGGGAGCACAGATACGCAGTATTTT; cdr3_aa: CASSVRSGGTGSTDTQYF; v_call: TRBV9; d_call: -; j_call: TRBJ2-3; clone_size: -
cdr3_nt: TGTGCCAGCAGCCAAGACAGGGACACCTACAATGAGCAGTTCTTC; cdr3_aa: CASSQDRDTYNEQFF; v_call: TRBV11-3; d_call: TRBD1; j_call: TRBJ2-1; clone_size: -
cdr3_nt: TGCGCCAGCAGCAGACAAACAGGGGGCAACGCGGATACGCAGTATTTT; cdr3_aa: CASSRQTGGNADTQYF; v_call: TRBV5-1; d_call: TRBD1; j_call: TRBJ2-3; clone_size: once
cdr3_nt: TGTGCCAGCAGCCAAGACCCGGACAGGGGGCAGCCCCAGCATTTT; cdr3_aa: CASSQDPDRGQPQHF; v_call: TRBV4-2; d_call: TRBD1; j_call: TRBJ1-5; clone_size: -
cdr3_nt: TGTGCCAGCAGCTTGGGGCGGCCCAGCGACGAGCAGTACTTC; cdr3_aa: CASSLGRPSDEQYF; v_call: TRBV5-4; d_call: -; j_call: TRBJ2-7; clone_size: -
cdr3_nt: TGCAGCGTTGAGGGCGGGAAGACATACGAGCAGTACTTC; cdr3_aa: CSVEGGKTYEQYF; v_call: TRBV29-1; d_call: -; j_call: TRBJ2-7; clone_size: -
cdr3_nt: TGCGCCAGCAGCACAACGCCTAGGGGGCTAAATGAAAAACTGTTTTTT; cdr3_aa: CASSTTPRGLNEKLFF; v_call: TRBV4-3; d_call: TRBD1; j_call: TRBJ1-4; clone_size: -
cdr3_nt: TGTGCCAGCAGCATTAGCGGGAGCTCTCGTCCTTCTCAAGAGACCCAGTACTTC; cdr3_aa: CASSISGSSRPSQETQYF; v_call: TRBV11-2; d_call: TRBD2; j_call: TRBJ2-5; clone_size: few
cdr3_nt: TGTGCCAGCACGGCTAAGCGGGAATCCTACAATGAGCAGTTCTTC; cdr3_aa: CASTAKRESYNEQFF; v_call: TRBV25-1; d_call: TRBD2; j_call: TRBJ2-1; clone_size: -
cdr3_nt: TGTGCCTGGAGTGTACGCACGGGCACAGATACGCAGTATTTT; cdr3_aa: CAWSVRTGTDTQYF; v_call: TRBV30; d_call: -; j_call: TRBJ2-3; clone_size: -
cdr3_nt: TGTGCCAGTAGTATAGCAGGGACAGGGGGCGCCGGCTATGGCTACACCTTC; cdr3_aa: CASSIAGTGGAGYGYTF; v_call: TRBV19; d_call: TRBD1; j_call: TRBJ1-2; clone_size: -
cdr3_nt: TGTGCCAGCAGTCGCGGACAGGGGGCAGGAGAGACCCAGTACTTC; cdr3_aa: CASSRGQGAGETQYF; v_call: TRBV6-6; d_call: TRBD1; j_call: TRBJ2-5; clone_size: -
cdr3_nt: TGTGCCAGCAGCTTAAACACGGACAGTGCCAGCTCCTACAATGAGCAGTTCTTC; cdr3_aa: CASSLNTDSASSYNEQFF; v_call: TRBV11-3; d_call: -; j_call: TRBJ2-1; clone_size: -
cdr3_nt: TGTGCCAGCAGCGGGCACGGACAGGGTGTGGATACGCAGTATTTT; cdr3_aa: CASSGHGQGVDTQYF; v_call: TRBV11-3; d_call: TRBD1; j_call: TRBJ2-3; clone_size: -
cdr3_nt: TGTGCCAGCGGGGGACAGAGATACAATGAGCAGTTCTTC; cdr3_aa: CASGGQRYNEQFF; v_call: TRBV25-1; d_call: TRBD1; j_call: TRBJ2-1; clone_size: -
cdr3_nt: TGTGCCAGCTCTCCCCCGGAGGGTATCCGAAACACCATATATTTT; cdr3_aa: CASSPPEGIRNTIYF; v_call: TRBV18; d_call: -; j_call: TRBJ1-3; clone_size: -
cdr3_nt: TGTGCCAGCAGCTTACGGCGGGGGGTGGACTACAATGAGCAGTTCTTC; cdr3_aa: CASSLRRGVDYNEQFF; v_call: TRBV7-2; d_call: TRBD2; j_call: TRBJ2-1; clone_size: -
cdr3_nt: TGCGCCAGCAGCCTGCGGCAGGGGCACGAGCAGTACTTC; cdr3_aa: CASSLRQGHEQYF; v_call: TRBV5-1; d_call: -; j_call: TRBJ2-7; clone_size: -